One sample yielded the 12 T cell receptor beta chains listed below, sequenced in a study of blood T cell repertoires in COVID-19. Clones were read by immunoSEQ multiplex PCR, and TCRdb kept only the in-frame ones, dropping some. The data contain 300,000 to 350,000 clones, approximately 90% of them singletons. The specimen was peripheral blood. The source is a woman in her twenties or thirties with COVID-19, enrolled during active disease.

This chain links TRBV4-1 with TRBJ1-2, with D possibly matching TRBD1 (6 bases). The CDR3 covers 17 residues. The V and J ends lost 2 bases and 0 bases respectively, with 16 bases between them. The V gene's germline CDR1 is MGHRA and CDR2 YSYEKL. CDR3 residues: CASSQFQGIISNYGYTF. Written as DNA, the CDR3 is TGCGCCAGCAGCCAATTTCAGGGGATAATCTCTAACTATGGCTACACCTTC.

This clone was observed a few times. The gene calls are TRBV5-6 and TRBJ2-6, with TRBD1 identical over 8 bases. V gave up 7 bases and J gave up 6 bases; unmatched junction bases: 3. This CDR3 is built from 13 residues. CDR1 is SGHDT, CDR2 YYEEEE, per germline. CDR3: CASGRGPANVLTF. CDR3 DNA sequence: TGTGCCAGCGGCAGGGGGCCGGCCAACGTCCTGACTTTC.

This sequence joins TRBV21-1 and TRBJ2-1; the D call TRBD2 from the table was never checked on the DNA. TRBV21-1 represents a pseudogene. This CDR3 is built from 15 residues. Here the CDR3 DNA reads TGTGCCAGCAGCAAAAAGGGACTGGGAGCCAATGAGCAGTTCTTC. Residues: CASSKKGLGANEQFF.

The J gene is TRBJ2-1, the V gene TRBV19, with 12 bases identical to TRBD2. V shed 5 bases, J shed 8 bases, and the junction held 10 bases outside the gene matches. The germline V gene encodes CDR1 LNHDA and CDR2 SQIVND (reference sequence). The CDR3 is 16 residues long. CDR3 residues: CASSLTTSGRRDEQFF. CDR3 bases: TGTGCCAGTAGTCTAACGACTAGCGGGAGACGAGATGAGCAGTTCTTC.

The chain has TRBV7-2 and TRBJ2-3, with 14 positions matching TRBD2. Trimming took 5 bases from V and 7 from J; bases not matched to a gene: 8. Germline V CDR1 and CDR2: SGHTA, FQGNSA. The CDR3 has 16 residues. CDR3 amino acids: CASSPPGLAGVHTQYF. The CDR3 DNA is TGTGCCAGCAGCCCTCCGGGACTAGCGGGAGTTCATACGCAGTATTTT.

The chain employs TRBV5-1 and TRBJ2-1; 11 nucleotides line up with TRBD2. Trimming removed 1 base from V and 6 bases from J; junction bases left unmatched: 3. The germline gives CDR1 SGHRS, CDR2 YFSETQ. The CDR3 extends over 15 amino acids. CDR3 sequence: CASSLPGLAGNEQFF. CDR3 nucleotide sequence: TGCGCCAGCAGCTTGCCCGGACTAGCGGGCAATGAGCAGTTCTTC.

This chain joins TRBV5-5 and TRBJ2-7; 9 bases match TRBD1. V lost 0 bases to trimming and J lost 2 bases; unmatched junction nucleotides: 0. The CDR3 totals 14 residues. Looked up from germline, CDR1 is SGHKS and CDR2 is YYEKEE (reference sequence). CDR3 coding DNA: TGTGCCAGCAGCTTGGGACAGGGGGCCTACGAGCAGTACTTC. This sequence encodes CASSLGQGAYEQYF.

The rearrangement joins TRBV7-6 to TRBJ1-3; 9 bases line up with TRBD1. Trimming cost V 1 base and J 2 bases; bases outside gene matches: 0. Germline V gene sequence: CDR1 SGHVS, CDR2 FNYEAQ. The CDR3 consists of 15 residues. For the CDR3, the DNA is TGTGCCAGCAGCTTAGGGACAGGGGCTGGAAACACCATATATTTT. This translates into CASSLGTGAGNTIYF.

The chain has TRBV18 and TRBJ2-7, with TRBD2 as a possible D gene (6 bases). The CDR3 is 14 amino acids. Germline lookup yields CDR1 KGHSH and CDR2 LQKENI. With 6 bases removed from V and 7 bases from J, the gap between germline ends came to 19 bases. Here the CDR3 reads CASSESGEPGEQYF. The DNA of the CDR3 is TGTGCCAGCTCTGAATCGGGGGAACCGGGAGAGCAGTACTTC. The whole variable domain, remainder taken from reference TRBV18 and TRBJ2-7, is NAGVMQNPRHLVRRRGQEARLRCSPMKGHSHVYWYRQLPEEGLKFMVYLQKENIIDESGMPKERFSAEFPKEGPSILRIQQVVRGDSAAYFCASSESGEPGEQYFGPGTRLTVT.

A single count supports this clone. V is TRBV5-1 and J is TRBJ2-5; perhaps TRBD1 as D (6 bases). CDR1 and CDR2 from the germline V gene are SGHRS and YFSETQ. V dropped 0 bases and J dropped 3 bases, with 6 bases sitting between them. This CDR3 is 13 amino acids long. CDR3 DNA sequence: TGCGCCAGCAGCTTGGGGACAGAAGAGACCCAGTACTTC. Its translation is CASSLGTEETQYF.

The chain is built from TRBV6-5 and TRBJ1-1, with a tentative D call TRBD1 (6 bases). The CDR3 length is 14 residues. CDR1 and CDR2 (germline): MNHEY, SVGAGI. V dropped 10 bases and J dropped 0 bases, with 15 bases sitting between them. The CDR3 region is CAKQGRGMNTEAFF. The DNA of the CDR3 is TGTGCCAAACAGGGTAGGGGGATGAACACTGAAGCTTTCTTT.

This sequence joins TRBV11-2 and TRBJ2-7; D gene ambiguous. The germline CDR1 and CDR2 sequences are SGHAT and FQNNGV. CDR3 length: 16 amino acids. V was clipped by 2 bases and J by 0 bases, with 14 bases between them. The CDR3 DNA reads TGTGCCAGCAGCTTATTTTCAGCGCCGAGCTCCTACGAGCAGTACTTC. Translation gives CASSLFSAPSSYEQYF. Filled out from reference TRBV11-2 and TRBJ2-7, the complete variable domain reads EAGVAQSPRYKIIEKRQSVAFWCNPISGHATLYWYQQILGQGPKLLIQFQNNGVVDDSQLPKDRFSAERLKGVDSTLKIQPAKLEDSAVYLCASSLFSAPSSYEQYFGPGTRLTVT.